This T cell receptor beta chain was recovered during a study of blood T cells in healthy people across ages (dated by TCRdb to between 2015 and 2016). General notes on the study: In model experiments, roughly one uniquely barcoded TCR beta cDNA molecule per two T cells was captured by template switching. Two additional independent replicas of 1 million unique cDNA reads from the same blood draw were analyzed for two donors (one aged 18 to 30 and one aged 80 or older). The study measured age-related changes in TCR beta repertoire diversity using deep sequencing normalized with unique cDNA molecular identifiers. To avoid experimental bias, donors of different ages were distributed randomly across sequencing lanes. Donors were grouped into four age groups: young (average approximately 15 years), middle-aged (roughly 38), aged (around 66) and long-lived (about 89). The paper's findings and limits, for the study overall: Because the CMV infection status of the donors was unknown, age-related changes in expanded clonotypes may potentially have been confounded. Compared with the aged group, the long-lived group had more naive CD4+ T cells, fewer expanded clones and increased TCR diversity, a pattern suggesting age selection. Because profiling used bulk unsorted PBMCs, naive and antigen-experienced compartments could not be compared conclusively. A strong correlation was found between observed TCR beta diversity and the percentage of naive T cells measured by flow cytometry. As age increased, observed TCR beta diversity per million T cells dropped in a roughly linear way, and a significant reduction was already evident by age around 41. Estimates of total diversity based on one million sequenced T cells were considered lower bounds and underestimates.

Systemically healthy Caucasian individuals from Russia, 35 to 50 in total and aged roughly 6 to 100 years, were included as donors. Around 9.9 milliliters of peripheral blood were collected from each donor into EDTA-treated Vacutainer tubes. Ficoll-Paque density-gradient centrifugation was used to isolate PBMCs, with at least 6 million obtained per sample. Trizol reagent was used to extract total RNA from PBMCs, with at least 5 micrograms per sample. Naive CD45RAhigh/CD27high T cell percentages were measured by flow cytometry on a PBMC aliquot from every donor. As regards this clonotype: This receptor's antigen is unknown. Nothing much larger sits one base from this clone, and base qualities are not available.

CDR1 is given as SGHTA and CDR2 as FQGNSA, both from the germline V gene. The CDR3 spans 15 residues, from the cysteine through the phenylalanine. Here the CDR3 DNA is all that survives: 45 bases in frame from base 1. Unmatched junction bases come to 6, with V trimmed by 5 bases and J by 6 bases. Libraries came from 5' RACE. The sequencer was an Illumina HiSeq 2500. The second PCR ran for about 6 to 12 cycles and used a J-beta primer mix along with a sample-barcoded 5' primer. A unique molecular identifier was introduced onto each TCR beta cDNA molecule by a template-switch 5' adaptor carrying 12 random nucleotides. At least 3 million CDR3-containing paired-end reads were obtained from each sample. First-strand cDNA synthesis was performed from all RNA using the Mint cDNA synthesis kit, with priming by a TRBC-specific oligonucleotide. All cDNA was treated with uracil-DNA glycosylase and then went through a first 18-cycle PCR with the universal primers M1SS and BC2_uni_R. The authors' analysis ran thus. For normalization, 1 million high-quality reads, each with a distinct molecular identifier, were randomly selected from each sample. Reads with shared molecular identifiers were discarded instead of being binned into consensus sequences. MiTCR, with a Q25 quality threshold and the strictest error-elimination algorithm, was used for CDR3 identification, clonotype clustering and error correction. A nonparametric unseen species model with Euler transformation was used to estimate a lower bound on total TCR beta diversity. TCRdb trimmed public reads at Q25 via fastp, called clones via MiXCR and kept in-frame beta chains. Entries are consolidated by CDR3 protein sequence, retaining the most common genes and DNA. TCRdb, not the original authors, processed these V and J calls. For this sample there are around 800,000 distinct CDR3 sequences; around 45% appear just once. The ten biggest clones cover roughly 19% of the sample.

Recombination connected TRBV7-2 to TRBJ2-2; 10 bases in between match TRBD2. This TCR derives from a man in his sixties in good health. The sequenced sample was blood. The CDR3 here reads CASSRSGGVPGELFF. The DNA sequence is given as TGTGCCAGCAGCCGGAGCGGGGGGGTCCCCGGGGAGCTGTTTTTT.